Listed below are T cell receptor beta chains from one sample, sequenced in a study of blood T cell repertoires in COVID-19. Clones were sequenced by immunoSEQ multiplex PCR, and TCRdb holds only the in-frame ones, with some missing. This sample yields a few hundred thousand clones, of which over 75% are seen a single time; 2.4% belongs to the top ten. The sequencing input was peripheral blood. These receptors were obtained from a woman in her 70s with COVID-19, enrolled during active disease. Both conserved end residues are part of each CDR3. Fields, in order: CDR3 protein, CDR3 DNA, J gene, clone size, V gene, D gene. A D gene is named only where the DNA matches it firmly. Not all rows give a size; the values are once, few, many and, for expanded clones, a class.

CASSSNRGEKLFF,TGTGCCAGCAGCTCGAACAGGGGCGAAAAACTGTTTTTT,TRBJ1-4,.,TRBV7-8,TRBD1
CASSLDRLTDTQYF,TGTGCCAGCAGCTTAGACAGACTCACAGATACGCAGTATTTT,TRBJ2-3,.,TRBV5-4,.
CASSLVGTSTDTQYF,TGTGCCAGCAGCTTGGTTGGGACAAGCACAGATACGCAGTATTTT,TRBJ2-3,.,TRBV5-4,.
CASSQGQGSNQPQHF,TGCGCCAGCAGCCAAGGACAGGGGAGCAATCAGCCCCAGCATTTT,TRBJ1-5,.,TRBV4-3,TRBD1
CASSLGQPYTEAFF,TGTGCCAGCAGCCTCGGACAGCCCTACACTGAAGCTTTCTTT,TRBJ1-1,.,TRBV3-1/TRBV3-2,.
CASRGGLATNEQYF,TGTGCCAGCAGGGGAGGACTAGCCACCAACGAGCAGTACTTC,TRBJ2-7,.,TRBV2,TRBD2
CASSRGGGDYNEQFF,TGTGCCAGCAGCCGGGGGGGAGGGGACTACAATGAGCAGTTCTTC,TRBJ2-1,.,TRBV4-2,TRBD2
CASSLGTGIGELFF,TGTGCTAGCAGCTTAGGCACAGGAATCGGGGAGCTGTTTTTT,TRBJ2-2,.,TRBV7-7,.
CASSSWTSGSYEQYF,TGTGCCAGCAGCAGCTGGACTAGCGGCTCCTACGAGCAGTACTTC,TRBJ2-7,.,TRBV6-2/TRBV6-3,TRBD2
CATSDFYRSSSYEQYF,TGTGCCACCAGTGATTTCTACAGATCTTCCTCCTACGAGCAGTACTTC,TRBJ2-7,.,TRBV24-1,.
CASRVAGGNTEAFF,TGTGCCAGCAGGGTCGCAGGGGGCAACACTGAAGCTTTCTTT,TRBJ1-1,.,TRBV7-3,TRBD1
CSVAGFRTEAFF,TGCAGCGTCGCAGGGTTTCGCACTGAAGCTTTCTTT,TRBJ1-1,.,TRBV29-1,.
CASSLGTGGMNIQYF,TGTGCCAGCAGCTTGGGTACAGGGGGCATGAACATTCAGTACTTC,TRBJ2-4,.,TRBV5-4,TRBD1
CASSLAKAGHGYTF,TGTGCCAGCAGCTTAGCCAAGGCAGGGCATGGCTACACCTTC,TRBJ1-2,.,TRBV7-9,.
CASSLRSTASVAFF,TGTGCCAGCAGCTTGCGGTCGACGGCCTCGGTAGCTTTCTTT,TRBJ1-1,.,TRBV11-3,.
CASSLEQGTDGYTF,TGTGCCAGCAGCTTAGAGCAGGGTACAGATGGCTACACCTTC,TRBJ1-2,.,TRBV11-2,.
CASGGQGARYGYTF,TGTGCCAGCGGGGGACAGGGGGCACGGTATGGCTACACCTTC,TRBJ1-2,.,TRBV2,TRBD1
CASSIAVANTGELFF,TGTGCCAGTAGTATAGCGGTAGCAAACACCGGGGAGCTGTTTTTT,TRBJ2-2,.,TRBV19,.
CASSFGRDEQYF,TGCGCCAGCAGCTTTGGCCGTGACGAGCAGTACTTC,TRBJ2-7,.,TRBV5-1,.
CASSSQQGVREKLFF,TGTGCCAGCAGCTCCCAACAGGGAGTACGGGAAAAACTGTTTTTT,TRBJ1-4,.,TRBV11-3,.
CASSLPPGDETQYF,TGTGCCAGCAGCTTACCCCCCGGGGATGAGACCCAGTACTTC,TRBJ2-5,.,TRBV7-2,.
CASSATSWGLRTDTQYF,TGTGCCAGCAGCGCAACTTCTTGGGGGCTGAGGACAGATACGCAGTATTTT,TRBJ2-3,few,TRBV9,.
CSAGGTGYGYTF,TGCAGCGCGGGGGGGACAGGGTATGGCTACACCTTC,TRBJ1-2,.,TRBV29-1,TRBD1
CATSGQGPYNEQFF,TGTGCCACCAGCGGCCAGGGCCCCTACAATGAGCAGTTCTTC,TRBJ2-1,.,TRBV15,.
CASSSLRGSYNEQFF,TGTGCCAGCAGCTCCTTAAGGGGTTCCTACAATGAGCAGTTCTTC,TRBJ2-1,.,TRBV7-3,.
CAWSVGGGNQPQHF,TGTGCCTGGAGTGTTGGGGGGGGGAATCAGCCCCAGCATTTT,TRBJ1-5,.,TRBV30,.
CASSPKGGGNSNQPQHF,TGTGCCAGTAGCCCGAAGGGTGGGGGGAATAGCAATCAGCCCCAGCATTTT,TRBJ1-5,.,TRBV19,.
CASSVERVAGELFF,TGTGCCAGTAGCGTTGAGCGGGTAGCCGGGGAGCTGTTTTTT,TRBJ2-2,.,TRBV19,.
CASSAGLAVNTGELFF,TGTGCCAGCAGCGCAGGACTAGCGGTGAACACCGGGGAGCTGTTTTTT,TRBJ2-2,.,TRBV7-2,TRBD2
CACRQGTNEKLFF,TGTGCCTGCCGACAGGGAACTAATGAAAAACTGTTTTTT,TRBJ1-4,.,TRBV19,TRBD1
CASSMSWRGGELFF,TGTGCCAGTAGTATGTCCTGGAGGGGCGGGGAGCTGTTTTTT,TRBJ2-2,.,TRBV19,.
CASNERGANVLTF,TGTGCCAGCAACGAGCGAGGGGCCAACGTCCTGACTTTC,TRBJ2-6,.,TRBV7-2,.
CASSRLLQGAGTEAFF,TGTGCCAGCAGCCGACTTCTACAGGGGGCGGGAACTGAAGCTTTCTTT,TRBJ1-1,.,TRBV3-1/TRBV3-2,TRBD1
CASSTTGINSNQPQHF,TGTGCCAGTAGTACAACGGGGATTAATAGCAATCAGCCCCAGCATTTT,TRBJ1-5,.,TRBV19,.
CASSYSGHTWNQPQHF,TGTGCCAGCAGTTACTCGGGACACACTTGGAATCAGCCCCAGCATTTT,TRBJ1-5,.,TRBV6-2/TRBV6-3,.
CASSSFPGEQFF,TGTGCCAGCAGTTCATTCCCGGGGGAGCAGTTCTTC,TRBJ2-1,.,TRBV27,.
CASSLAAGGNTEAFF,TGTGCCAGCAGCTTAGCGGCAGGTGGGAACACTGAAGCTTTCTTT,TRBJ1-1,.,TRBV7-9,.
CASSYRGARGETQYF,TGTGCCAGCAGTTACCGCGGGGCAAGGGGAGAGACCCAGTACTTC,TRBJ2-5,.,TRBV6-2/TRBV6-3,.
CASSFHPGETQYF,TGTGCCAGCAGTTTTCACCCGGGAGAGACCCAGTACTTC,TRBJ2-5,.,TRBV27,.
CASSEWPDYGYTF,TGTGCCAGCAGTGAATGGCCAGACTATGGCTACACCTTC,TRBJ1-2,.,TRBV25-1,.
CASSPTGLAEALAKNIQYF,TGTGCCAGCAGTCCTACGGGACTAGCGGAAGCACTAGCCAAAAACATTCAGTACTTC,TRBJ2-4,.,TRBV27,TRBD2
CASSKGPSQGETQYF,TGTGCCAGCAGTAAGGGTCCCTCTCAGGGGGAGACCCAGTACTTC,TRBJ2-5,.,TRBV6-8,.
CAWSVKAREKLFF,TGTGCCTGGAGTGTAAAGGCGCGGGAAAAACTGTTTTTT,TRBJ1-4,.,TRBV30,.
CASSSGTRDQPQHF,TGTGCCAGCAGCTCCGGGACAAGGGATCAGCCCCAGCATTTT,TRBJ1-5,.,TRBV7-2,.
CASSFRGLGNQPQHF,TGTGCCAGCAGCTTCAGGGGGCTTGGCAATCAGCCCCAGCATTTT,TRBJ1-5,.,TRBV7-2,TRBD1
CASSSEGGYEQYF,TGTGCCAGCTCTTCTGAGGGAGGCTACGAGCAGTACTTC,TRBJ2-7,.,TRBV18,.
CASSEGGGNQPQHF,TGTGCCAGCAGTGAAGGGGGCGGCAATCAGCCCCAGCATTTT,TRBJ1-5,.,TRBV6-1,.
CASSLGRTNTGELFF,TGCGCCAGCAGCTTGGGGAGGACGAACACCGGGGAGCTGTTTTTT,TRBJ2-2,.,TRBV5-1,.
CASSLESQSYEQYF,TGTGCCAGCAGCTTGGAATCCCAGTCGTACGAGCAGTACTTC,TRBJ2-7,.,TRBV5-6,.